The 26 T cell receptor beta chains below were found in one sample sequenced in a study of shared clonotypes between healthy human individuals. Using immunoSEQ multiplex PCR, the repertoire was profiled, and TCRdb retains in-frame clones only, with some absent. Of 300,000 to 350,000 clones listed, 73% are singletons. Sequenced material: memory CD4+ T cells sorted from blood. Specified subset: CD45RA-negative fraction. Every receptor here comes from a man in his thirties or forties in good health.

This clone showed up many times. The rearrangement joins TRBV15 to TRBJ1-2, with 9 bases that match TRBD1. Per the germline V gene, CDR1 is LNHNV and CDR2 is YYDKDF (reference sequence). The CDR3 runs to 15 residues. The ends lost 3 bases at V and 3 bases at J; junction bases unmatched: 5. The CDR3 sequence: CATSSPRTGDYGYTF. In DNA, the CDR3 is TGTGCCACCAGCAGTCCCAGGACAGGGGACTATGGCTACACCTTC. The full variable domain, in which reference TRBV15 and TRBJ1-2 provide the parts outside the CDR3, is DAMVIQNPRYQVTQFGKPVTLSCSQTLNHNVMYWYQQKSSQAPKLLFHYYDKDFNNEADTPDNFQSRRPNTSFCFLDIRSPGLGDTAMYLCATSSPRTGDYGYTFGSGTRLTVV.

Many counts were recorded for this clone. The V and J genes are TRBV7-8 and TRBJ2-5; 8 nucleotides line up with TRBD2. In germline, CDR1 is SGHVS, CDR2 FQNEAQ. The V and J ends lost 3 bases and 4 bases, in that order; junction bases with no gene match: 13. This CDR3 is built from 17 residues. DNA for the CDR3: TGTGCCAGCAGCTTTGCGGGAGGTTTTCGGGCAGGAGAGACCCAGTACTTC. Translation: CASSFAGGFRAGETQYF.

The chain recombines TRBV5-5 with TRBJ2-7, with TRBD1 as a possible D gene (6 bases). The CDR3 totals 14 residues. Per the germline V gene, CDR1 is SGHKS and CDR2 is YYEKEE (reference sequence). V gave up 4 bases and J gave up 6 bases, with 17 bases separating them. For the CDR3, the DNA is TGTGCCAGCAGCACGAGGGACATGTTATCCGAGCAGTACTTC. As protein: CASSTRDMLSEQYF. Complete variable domain (other parts from reference TRBV5-5 and TRBJ2-7): DAGVTQSPTHLIKTRGQQVTLRCSPISGHKSVSWYQQVLGQGPQFIFQYYEKEERGRGNFPDRFSARQFPNYSSELNVNALLLGDSALYLCASSTRDMLSEQYFGPGTRLTVT.

V gene TRBV5-1 combines with J gene TRBJ1-5, with D unresolved. Germline V gene lookup returns CDR1 SGHRS and CDR2 YFSETQ. Trimming took off 0 bases at V and 7 bases at J, with 8 bases between the two ends. CDR3 size: 13 residues. The CDR3, as DNA: TGCGCCAGCAGCTTGGTGTCCGACCAGCCCCAGCATTTT. Translation gives CASSLVSDQPQHF.

There are many counts of this clone. The chain combines TRBV5-1 with TRBJ2-3; D perhaps matches TRBD2 (8 bases). This CDR3 is built from 16 residues. CDR1 SGHRS and CDR2 YFSETQ come from the germline V gene. With 4 bases removed from V and 6 bases from J, the gap between germline ends came to 21 bases. CDR3 nucleotides: TGCGCCAGCAGCCCGACAGGGACTAGTGCATCCGATACGCAGTATTTT. Its translation: CASSPTGTSASDTQYF.

This clone has just one count. The chain links TRBV6-5 to TRBJ2-6; the D gene is possibly TRBD1 (5 bases). CDR3 length: 15 amino acids. Trimming took off 1 base at V and 1 base at J, with 5 bases between the two ends. From germline, CDR1 is MNHEY and CDR2 SVGAGI. The CDR3 protein is CASSYYRSGANVLTF. CDR3 sequence (DNA): TGTGCCAGCAGTTACTACAGGTCTGGGGCCAACGTCCTGACTTTC.

This clone was picked up one time. The chain employs TRBV2 and TRBJ1-1; 7 bases align to TRBD1. Germline CDR1 and CDR2: SNHLY and FYNNEI. V shed 6 bases, J shed 0 bases, and the junction held 7 bases outside the gene matches. The CDR3 is 15 residues long. The CDR3 DNA reads as TGTGCCAGCAGCCGGGACAGATCCATGAACACTGAAGCTTTCTTT. Encoded protein: CASSRDRSMNTEAFF. The variable domain in full, completed from reference TRBV2 and TRBJ1-1, reads EPEVTQTPSHQVTQMGQEVILRCVPISNHLYFYWYRQILGQKVEFLVSFYNNEISEKSEIFDDQFSVERPDGSNFTLKIRSTKLEDSAMYFCASSRDRSMNTEAFFGQGTRLTVV.

As for this clone: The sample contains more than one DNA sequence encoding this CDR3. The J gene is TRBJ2-3, the V gene TRBV5-1; D call uncertain. The CDR3 runs 12 residues. Germline V CDR1 and CDR2: SGHRS, YFSETQ. V was clipped by 1 base and J by 6 bases, with 6 bases between them. The CDR3 DNA sequence: TGCGCCAGCAGCTTGAGTTCTGATACGCAGTATTTT. Translation gives CASSLSSDTQYF.

This clone was counted a single time. The chain uses TRBV2 and TRBJ1-1; D uncertain. This CDR3 contains 14 residues. Germline V gene sequence: CDR1 SNHLY, CDR2 FYNNEI. The V end was cut by 3 bases, the J end by 5 bases, with 13 bases between. CDR3 region: CASSDRGLGTEAFF. The CDR3 DNA is TGTGCCAGCAGTGATCGGGGATTAGGGACTGAAGCTTTCTTT.

This clone was observed a few times. This may come from a read error, since a much larger clone is one base off. CDR3 residues: CASSQSSYEQYF. The CDR3 coding sequence is TGTGCCAGCAGCCAGAGCTCCTACGAGCAGTACTTC. The chain recombines TRBV5-6 with TRBJ2-7; D gene unclear. CDR1 and CDR2 (germline): SGHDT, YYEEEE. V shed 4 bases and J shed 0 bases, with 5 bases lying between them. This CDR3 has 12 residues.

This clone has just one count. The chain couples TRBV29-1 to TRBJ2-1, with D maybe TRBD1 (6 bases). The CDR3 contains 14 residues. The V gene lost 2 bases and the J gene lost 10 bases, with 18 bases spanning the gap. In germline, CDR1 is SQVTM, CDR2 ANQGSEA. The DNA for the CDR3 is TGCAGCGTTGAAATCGGGACAAGCTTCAGCGAGCAGTTCTTC. Translation: CSVEIGTSFSEQFF.

This chain uses TRBV28 with TRBJ1-2; D is unresolved. Per the germline V gene, CDR1 is MDHEN and CDR2 is SYDVKM. This CDR3 is 14 amino acids long. V lost 3 bases and J lost 2, with 10 bases in between. In nucleotides, the CDR3 is TGTGCCAGCAGTTTCGGTCCGCGGAACTATGGCTACACCTTC. The encoded protein is CASSFGPRNYGYTF.

The rearrangement uses TRBV7-2 and TRBJ1-5; the D gene is possibly TRBD1 (5 bases). Per the germline V gene, CDR1 is SGHTA and CDR2 is FQGNSA. With 5 bases removed from V and 4 bases from J, the gap between germline ends came to 12 bases. This CDR3 spans 14 amino acids. This CDR3 is CASSPPGANQPQHF. The CDR3 DNA sequence: TGTGCCAGCAGCCCACCCGGGGCAAATCAGCCCCAGCATTTT.

V gene TRBV27 combines with J gene TRBJ2-6, with 10 nucleotides matching TRBD1. Losses at the gene ends were 2 bases for V and 2 bases for J; bases not matched to a gene: 6. Germline values: CDR1 MNHEY, CDR2 SMNVEV (reference sequence). This CDR3 comprises 18 residues. CDR3 in amino acids: CASSLVGQGVTGANVLTF. The DNA of the CDR3 is TGTGCCAGCAGTTTAGTCGGACAGGGGGTAACTGGGGCCAACGTCCTGACTTTC.

The V gene is TRBV2, the J gene TRBJ2-5, with 7 bases fitting TRBD1. The CDR3 sequence is 13 residues long. Germline V lookup: CDR1 SNHLY, CDR2 FYNNEI. The V gene end was trimmed by 5 bases and the J gene end by 8 bases; junction bases not matched to a gene: 8. The DNA for the CDR3 is TGTGCCAGCAGTCAAAGAACAGGGGAAACCCAGTACTTC. This codes for CASSQRTGETQYF.

The V gene is TRBV11-3, the J gene TRBJ2-7; maybe TRBD2 (6 bases). The germline V gene has CDR1 SGHNT and CDR2 YENEEA. V was trimmed by 3 bases and J by 4 bases, leaving 10 bases between them. This CDR3 is built from 13 residues. The CDR3 coding sequence is TGTGCCAGCAGCTTGAGAGGGACTTACGAGCAGTACTTC. As protein: CASSLRGTYEQYF. Together with reference TRBV11-3 and TRBJ2-7, the CDR3 gives the full variable domain: EAGVVQSPRYKIIEKKQPVAFWCNPISGHNTLYWYLQNLGQGPELLIRYENEEAVDDSQLPKDRFSAERLKGVDSTLKIQPAELGDSAVYLCASSLRGTYEQYFGPGTRLTVT.

This clone was picked up a small number of times. V gene TRBV14 combines with J gene TRBJ2-7, with TRBD2 identical over 12 bases. This CDR3 comprises 15 residues. Trimming removed 2 bases from V and 5 bases from J; junction bases left unmatched: 4. CDR1 is SGHDN, CDR2 FVKESK, per germline. As DNA, the CDR3 is TGTGCCAGCAGCCAACAACTAGCGGGAGGTAACGAGCAGTACTTC. It encodes CASSQQLAGGNEQYF.

The chain uses TRBV7-9 and TRBJ2-7; possible D gene TRBD1, 6 bases. Germline V CDR1 and CDR2: SEHNR, FQNEAQ (reference sequence). With 8 bases removed from V and 4 bases from J, the gap between germline ends came to 18 bases. This CDR3 contains 14 residues. In DNA form, the CDR3 reads TGTGCCAGCTCACTAATATCAGGGGTGTACGAGCAGTACTTC. Translated, it gives CASSLISGVYEQYF.

The chain uses TRBV28 and TRBJ2-3; possibly TRBD2 for D (5 bases). This CDR3 contains 19 residues. Trimming stripped 4 bases from V and 5 bases from J, with 28 bases between. Germline V gene data show CDR1 as MDHEN and CDR2 as SYDVKM. The DNA for the CDR3 is TGTGCCAGCAGTTCGAGGGCGGCCCTAAACGCGCTCTATTTAGATACGCAGTATTTT. Translation: CASSSRAALNALYLDTQYF.

The chain recombines TRBV14 with TRBJ2-1; 7 nucleotides align to TRBD1. Trimming cost V 0 bases and J 8 bases; bases outside gene matches: 7. Germline CDR1 is SGHDN and CDR2 is FVKESK. This CDR3 contains 15 residues. This CDR3 reads CASSQDLQGRYEQFF. The CDR3 DNA follows: TGTGCCAGCAGCCAAGATTTACAGGGGCGTTATGAGCAGTTCTTC.

A remark on this clone: Relative to the germline gene, one junction end is altered; a read error may explain this. V is TRBV7-7 and J is TRBJ2-5, with D tentatively TRBD1 or TRBD2 (5 bases each). Per the germline V gene, CDR1 is SSHAT and CDR2 is FNYEAQ (reference sequence). The CDR3 runs 15 residues. In DNA, the CDR3 is TGTGCTAGCAGCCAGACGGGACGCCTCCAAGAGACCCAGTACTTC. Translating gives CASSQTGRLQETQYF. Drawing the rest from reference TRBV7-7 and TRBJ2-5, the complete variable domain is GAGVSQSPRYKVTKRGQDVTLRCDPISSHATLYWYQQALGQGPEFLTYFNYEAQPDKSGLPSDRFSAERPEGSISTLTIQRTEQRDSAMYRCASSQTGRLQETQYFGPGTRLLVL.

This chain connects TRBV18 to TRBJ1-6; 9 nucleotides match TRBD1. V gave up 5 bases and J gave up 9 bases; unmatched junction bases: 8. The CDR3 loop spans 15 amino acids. The V gene's germline CDR1 is KGHSH and CDR2 LQKENI. The CDR3 loop is CASSRTGTGSSPLHF. Written as DNA, the CDR3 is TGTGCCAGCTCAAGAACCGGGACAGGGAGTTCACCCCTCCACTTT. The full variable domain, rest sourced from reference TRBV18 and TRBJ1-6, is NAGVMQNPRHLVRRRGQEARLRCSPMKGHSHVYWYRQLPEEGLKFMVYLQKENIIDESGMPKERFSAEFPKEGPSILRIQQVVRGDSAAYFCASSRTGTGSSPLHFGNGTRLTVT.

This chain connects TRBV15 to TRBJ1-5; TRBD1 agrees at 10 bases. V dropped 1 base and J dropped 4; count of bases not matched to a gene: 4. Germline CDR1 reads LNHNV; CDR2 reads YYDKDF (reference sequence). This CDR3 region has 16 residues. This CDR3 is CATSRGDRGGNQPQHF. The DNA of the CDR3 is TGTGCCACCAGCAGAGGGGACAGGGGTGGGAATCAGCCCCAGCATTTT.

The chain combines TRBV9 with TRBJ2-5, with D tentatively TRBD2 (5 bases). This CDR3 contains 14 residues. V was shortened by 0 bases and J by 5 bases, with 11 bases between the two germline ends. The V gene's germline CDR1 is SGDLS and CDR2 YYNGEE. The CDR3 nucleotides read TGTGCCAGCAGCGTAGGCGGGTTTAGGGAGACCCAGTACTTC. Its protein product is CASSVGGFRETQYF.

The V and J genes are TRBV2 and TRBJ2-5, with 8 bases matching TRBD1. The J segment lost 4 bases and the V segment lost 6 bases, leaving 1 base of the junction unmatched. Germline values: CDR1 SNHLY, CDR2 FYNNEI. CDR3 size: 12 residues. The CDR3, as DNA: TGTGCCAGCAGGGGGACAGGAGAGACCCAGTACTTC. It translates to CASRGTGETQYF.

This clone was seen just once. V is TRBV14 and J is TRBJ1-1; D remains ambiguous. Germline loops: CDR1 SGHDN, CDR2 FVKESK. Trimming removed 2 bases from V and 10 bases from J, with 11 bases in between. This CDR3 is 12 amino acids long. CDR3 DNA sequence: TGTGCCAGCAGCCAATTGGGTAGGGCAGCTTTCTTT. Its translation is CASSQLGRAAFF.